One and the same sample provided the 25 T cell receptor beta chains below, sequenced in a study of blood T cell repertoires in COVID-19 (dated by TCRdb to 2020 to 2021). Receptors were amplified or captured by the immunoSEQ multiplex PCR assay. Held by TCRdb, this immuneACCESS table contains in-frame sequences only and omits some clones. Under half of the omission traces to an unresolved V gene where checked; the cause of the rest is unknown. The sample has tens of thousands of clones on record, 89% of them singletons. The ten most abundant clones make up approximately 2.2% of the sample. Sequencing input: peripheral blood. The receptors stem from a man aged 45-65 years with acute or convalescent COVID-19.

V is TRBV2 and J is TRBJ2-2, with D possibly matching TRBD2 (6 bases). V was pared by 6 bases and J by 0 bases, with 11 bases between. CDR3 length: 15 amino acids. Germline-derived CDR1 and CDR2 are SNHLY and FYNNEI. The DNA of the CDR3 is TGTGCCAGCAGAAACCGGGAGACGAACACCGGGGAGCTGTTTTTT. Amino acid sequence: CASRNRETNTGELFF.

The chain joins TRBV23-1 to TRBJ1-1; 7 positions match TRBD1. TRBV23-1 is given ORF status, its function remaining uncertain. The V segment lost 6 bases and the J segment 0 bases; nucleotides outside the gene matches: 7. This CDR3 region has 15 residues. CDR3 residues: CASRVRGGLNTEAFF. Here the CDR3 DNA reads TGCGCCAGCAGGGTCCGAGGGGGCCTGAACACTGAAGCTTTCTTT.

The chain links TRBV9 to TRBJ2-5; 12 nucleotides agree with TRBD1. Germline trimming cut 1 base from V and 5 bases from J; bases unmatched to any gene: 6. The CDR3 runs to 16 residues. Germline CDR1 reads SGDLS; CDR2 reads YYNGEE. Here the CDR3 DNA reads TGTGCCAGCAGCGTATATGGGACAGGGGGCAGGGAGACCCAGTACTTC. It codes for CASSVYGTGGRETQYF.

This chain connects TRBV5-1 to TRBJ1-1, with no clear D. The CDR3 totals 16 residues. V was cut by 1 base and J by 2 bases, with 15 bases left in between. Germline CDR1 and CDR2: SGHRS and YFSETQ. CDR3 nucleotide sequence: TGCGCCAGCAGCTTGATATCCCTCAGAGGCAACACTGAAGCTTTCTTT. As protein: CASSLISLRGNTEAFF.

The gene calls are TRBV5-6 and TRBJ1-2; a weak D match, TRBD1 (6 bases). Germline lookup yields CDR1 SGHDT and CDR2 YYEEEE. Trimming cost V 0 bases and J 4 bases, with 13 bases left between them. The CDR3 extends over 15 amino acids. CDR3 DNA sequence: TGTGCCAGCAGCTTGGGGACAGCTTCACTCTATGGCTACACCTTC. Translation: CASSLGTASLYGYTF.

The chain couples TRBV3-1 (or the pseudogene TRBV3-2) to TRBJ2-1; the match to TRBD1 covers 10 bases. This CDR3 has 18 residues. The V gene end was trimmed by 5 bases and the J gene end by 4 bases; junction bases not matched to a gene: 14. The germline V gene encodes CDR1 LGHDT and CDR2 YNNKEL (reference sequence). The CDR3 DNA reads TGTGCCAGCAGCGCGTCCCGGGACAGGGGAGGGGGGTACAATGAGCAGTTCTTC. Its protein is CASSASRDRGGGYNEQFF.

The rearrangement uses TRBV10-3 and TRBJ1-1; D uncertain. The CDR3 sequence is 14 residues long. Germline V lookup: CDR1 ENHRY, CDR2 SYGVKD. Trimming took 6 bases from V and 2 from J, leaving 13 bases between them. Here the CDR3 reads CAIRTEQPNTEAFF. In DNA, the CDR3 is TGTGCCATCAGAACAGAGCAGCCTAACACTGAAGCTTTCTTT.

The CDR3 coding sequence is TGCGCCAGCAGCCAGCAGACAGGACCTAACTATGGCTACACCTTC. The encoded protein is CASSQQTGPNYGYTF. The chain has TRBV4-3 and TRBJ1-2, with TRBD1 as a possible D gene (6 bases). Looked up from germline, CDR1 is LGHNA and CDR2 is YSLEER. This CDR3 has 15 amino acids. The V end lost 3 bases, the J end lost 0 bases, and 11 bases lay between the germline ends.

V is TRBV25-1 and J is TRBJ1-1; tentative D call: TRBD1 (5 bases). V was clipped by 6 bases and J by 1 base, with 18 bases between them. CDR1 MGHDK and CDR2 SYGVNS come from the germline V gene. This CDR3 has 16 residues. CDR3 protein: CASSPTWGGTNTEAFF. In DNA, the CDR3 is TGTGCCAGCAGCCCGACCTGGGGAGGGACGAACACTGAAGCTTTCTTT. Using reference TRBV25-1 and TRBJ1-1 for the parts outside the CDR3, the full variable domain is EADIYQTPRYLVIGTGKKITLECSQTMGHDKMYWYQQDPGMELHLIHYSYGVNSTEKGDLSSESTVSRIRTEHFPLTLESARPSHTSQYLCASSPTWGGTNTEAFFGQGTRLTVV.

This clone was recorded a few times. The V call is TRBV4-2, the J call TRBJ2-7; TRBD1 matches at 7 bases. This CDR3 is built from 14 residues. With 4 bases clipped from V and 3 bases from J, the junction kept 6 bases outside the gene matches. From germline, CDR1 is LGHNA and CDR2 YNFKEQ. CDR3 in amino acids: CASSRGQTGYEQYF. CDR3 nucleotide sequence: TGTGCCAGCAGCCGGGGACAGACGGGCTACGAGCAGTACTTC.

This clone came up once. The genes are TRBV19 and TRBJ1-3, with D possibly matching TRBD1 (5 bases). V was trimmed by 7 bases and J by 1 base, leaving 14 bases between them. Germline-derived CDR1 and CDR2 are LNHDA and SQIVND (reference sequence). The CDR3 spans 15 residues. The CDR3 nucleotides read TGTGCCAGTAAGACAGCGCCTCGATCTGGAAACACCATATATTTT. Translated, it gives CASKTAPRSGNTIYF.

The CDR3 protein is CASSATGTGKSEAFF. As DNA, the CDR3 is TGTGCCAGCAGTGCGACCGGGACAGGCAAGTCTGAAGCTTTCTTT. This chain links TRBV2 with TRBJ1-1; TRBD1 matches at 8 bases. The CDR3 covers 15 residues. Germline CDR1 reads SNHLY; CDR2 reads FYNNEI. Trimming cost V 4 bases and J 6 bases; bases outside gene matches: 10.

The chain recombines TRBV7-2 with TRBJ2-5; the D gene is possibly TRBD2 (5 bases). Germline V lookup: CDR1 SGHTA, CDR2 FQGNSA. V was clipped by 5 bases and J by 2 bases, with 12 bases between them. The CDR3 consists of 14 residues. In DNA, the CDR3 is TGTGCCAGCAGCCAACCCGGAGGTCAAGAGACCCAGTACTTC. Protein: CASSQPGGQETQYF. Full variable domain (outside the CDR3, taken from reference TRBV7-2 and TRBJ2-5): GAGVSQSPSNKVTEKGKDVELRCDPISGHTALYWYRQSLGQGLEFLIYFQGNSAPDKSGLPSDRFSAERTGGSVSTLTIQRTQQEDSAVYLCASSQPGGQETQYFGPGTRLLVL.

The chain recombines TRBV5-4 with TRBJ2-5, with D perhaps matching TRBD1 (6 bases). The CDR3 is 14 residues long. The ends were cut back, 0 bases at V and 5 bases at J, with 11 bases in the middle. Germline V gene lookup returns CDR1 SGHNT and CDR2 YYREEE (reference sequence). The CDR3 reads CASSLVSTGETQYF. The CDR3 bases are TGTGCCAGCAGCTTGGTCAGCACAGGGGAGACCCAGTACTTC. Using reference TRBV5-4 and TRBJ2-5 for the parts outside the CDR3, the full variable domain is ETGVTQSPTHLIKTRGQQVTLRCSSQSGHNTVSWYQQALGQGPQFIFQYYREEENGRGNFPPRFSGLQFPNYSSELNVNALELDDSALYLCASSLVSTGETQYFGPGTRLLVL.

In DNA form, the CDR3 reads TGTGCCAGCAGCCGCGGGTGGGATGAGCAGTTCTTC. The encoded protein is CASSRGWDEQFF. The rearrangement joins TRBV7-2 to TRBJ2-1; TRBD2 is a possible D gene (5 bases). Germline CDR1 reads SGHTA; CDR2 reads FQGNSA. Trimming took off 5 bases at V and 8 bases at J, with 10 bases between the two ends. The CDR3 loop spans 12 amino acids.

CDR3 bases: TGTGCTAGTGGTGGAGAGGGAGGGGAGACCCAGTACTTC. Its protein product is CASGGEGGETQYF. The chain has TRBV12-5 and TRBJ2-5; 7 bases are a match to TRBD2. J lost 5 bases, V lost 5 bases, and 5 bases had no gene match. Germline CDR1 is LGHNT and CDR2 is FRNRAP. The length of the CDR3 is 13 residues.

The rearrangement uses TRBV11-3 and TRBJ1-5, with D possibly TRBD1 on 6 matching bases. V gave up 1 base and J gave up 6 bases, with 25 bases separating them. Germline CDR1 is SGHNT and CDR2 is YENEEA. The CDR3 has 19 amino acids. CDR3 region: CASSLGWGQLGGVAQPQHF. CDR3 sequence (DNA): TGTGCCAGCAGCTTAGGTTGGGGACAACTGGGAGGGGTTGCTCAGCCCCAGCATTTT.

The chain carries TRBV7-9 and TRBJ1-2; 7 nucleotides align to TRBD1. Germline trimming cut 5 bases from V and 8 bases from J; bases unmatched to any gene: 11. The CDR3 loop spans 14 amino acids. Germline CDR1 SEHNR, CDR2 FQNEAQ (reference sequence). In DNA form, the CDR3 reads TGTGCCAGCAGCCCCATGACAGGGAGTGGGGGCTACACCTTC. Translation gives CASSPMTGSGGYTF.

CDR3 nucleotide sequence: TGTGCCAGCAGCTTGCGGAGCGCAAAACTGTTTTTT. Translating it yields CASSLRSAKLFF. The chain uses TRBV5-8 and TRBJ1-4, with D unresolved. Per germline, CDR1 SGHTS and CDR2 YDEGEE. V gave up 1 base and J gave up 10 bases, with 8 bases separating them. This CDR3 is built from 12 residues. Full variable domain (missing parts from reference TRBV5-8 and TRBJ1-4): EAGVTQSPTHLIKTRGQQATLRCSPISGHTSVYWYQQALGLGLQFLLWYDEGEERNRGNFPPRFSGRQFPNYSSELNVNALELEDSALYLCASSLRSAKLFFGSGTQLSVL.

The chain has TRBV4-1 and TRBJ2-3; D remains ambiguous. Germline CDR1 MGHRA, CDR2 YSYEKL. This CDR3 region has 14 residues. Trimming removed 4 bases at V and 2 bases at J, with 10 bases between. As DNA, the CDR3 is TGCGCCAGCAGCCTGGAGTCCCCCACAGATACGCAGTATTTT. Protein: CASSLESPTDTQYF.

The genes are TRBV7-2 and TRBJ1-4, with 9 nucleotides matching TRBD1. Germline CDR1 reads SGHTA; CDR2 reads FQGNSA. The CDR3 has 14 residues. The V and J ends lost 5 bases and 7 bases, in that order; junction bases with no gene match: 5. The CDR3 coding sequence is TGTGCCAGCAGCCTTACAGGGGGCGGTGAAAAACTGTTTTTT. It encodes CASSLTGGGEKLFF. Complete variable domain (other parts from reference TRBV7-2 and TRBJ1-4): GAGVSQSPSNKVTEKGKDVELRCDPISGHTALYWYRQSLGQGLEFLIYFQGNSAPDKSGLPSDRFSAERTGGSVSTLTIQRTQQEDSAVYLCASSLTGGGEKLFFGSGTQLSVL.

In nucleotides, the CDR3 is TGTGCCAGCAGCCAGTCCGGTACGGGCACAGATACGCAGTATTTT. Its translation is CASSQSGTGTDTQYF. This chain connects TRBV3-1 (or the pseudogene TRBV3-2) to TRBJ2-3; no reliable D call. V gave up 3 bases and J gave up 1 base, with 11 bases separating them. Germline loops: CDR1 LGHDT, CDR2 YNNKEL (reference sequence). This CDR3 has 15 residues.

This clone was counted once. The chain uses TRBV5-3 and TRBJ2-2; D possibly corresponds to TRBD1 (5 bases). TRBV5-3 falls under the ORF class, with uncertain function. The V end was cut by 4 bases, the J end by 2 bases, with 9 bases between. This CDR3 contains 14 residues. The CDR3 region is CARSPDTNTGELFF. As DNA, the CDR3 is TGTGCCAGAAGCCCGGACACCAACACCGGGGAGCTGTTTTTT.

The CDR3 here is CASSRGLAPTGELFF. The CDR3 nucleotides read TGTGCCAGCAGCCGAGGACTAGCACCGACCGGGGAGCTGTTTTTT. The chain joins TRBV5-4 to TRBJ2-2; TRBD2 matches 8 bases. The V gene end was trimmed by 4 bases and the J gene end by 5 bases; junction bases not matched to a gene: 7. The CDR3 extends over 15 amino acids. The V gene's germline CDR1 is SGHNT and CDR2 YYREEE (reference sequence).

The genes are TRBV3-1 (or the pseudogene TRBV3-2) and TRBJ2-2, with 13 bases fitting TRBD2. This CDR3 contains 18 residues. The germline CDR1 and CDR2 sequences are LGHDT and YNNKEL (reference sequence). The V gene end was trimmed by 4 bases and the J gene end by 4 bases; junction bases not matched to a gene: 9. As DNA, the CDR3 is TGTGCCAGCAGCCCCAAACTAGCGGGGGGGCGGTTCACCGGGGAGCTGTTTTTT. Translating it yields CASSPKLAGGRFTGELFF.